This paragraph covers one TCR beta chain sequence. Its antigen is unknown. No much larger clonotype is one base removed from it; base qualities were not supplied. CDR3 length: 14 amino acids, cysteine to phenylalanine. CDR3 DNA is the only sequence kept; it has 42 bases, read in frame from the first base. The cohort was made up of approximately 700 healthy bone marrow donors. At the time of sampling, every cohort member was nominally healthy, though immune exposures that went unrecorded were likely present. The donor tested CMV seronegative, placing the donor among the approximately 360 seronegative members of the cohort. A peripheral blood sample was collected from each donor, and TCR beta sequencing was performed on peripheral blood mononuclear cells. Genomic DNA was extracted from the blood cell samples with the Qiagen DNeasy Blood Extraction Kit. The sample comes from a study of cytomegalovirus exposure and HLA in healthy donors (TCRdb year 2017). At the level of the whole study: In an earlier analysis of 587 of the donors, 250 to 350 Gb of sequence data and 90 million to 130 million unique TCR beta sequences from about 180 million T cells were reported. An early release that covered about 600 HLA-typed donors contained approximately 300 gigabases of sequencing data and 75 million to 100 million unique TCR sequences. The genetic ancestry cluster associated with self-reported Caucasian donors included about 81% of the 300 to 400 genotyped donors. The study was designed to test whether signatures of past pathogen exposure could be identified by cataloging public T cell receptors. Using immunosequencing, the study profiled T cell repertoires from 550 to 750 subjects and related those repertoires to cytomegalovirus serostatus. Along with the approximately 670-subject first cohort, a separate validation cohort of roughly 110 different subjects was used. High-throughput TCR immunosequencing, statistical association of individual TCRs with disease status, and machine learning were combined to predict cytomegalovirus infection status. A later analysis re-analyzed previously published TCR beta repertoires from 666 donors and added high-resolution HLA genotyping to study TCR occurrence patterns. In the later analysis, no new phenotypic data were used to find candidate immune exposures; instead, reliance was placed on TCR beta sequences and their occurrence across donors. An earlier analysis of approximately 500 of the donors applied high-throughput TCR beta sequencing to assess whether each TCR beta V gene segment acted as functional or pseudogenic. Donor age, sex, ethnicity and CMV serostatus were compiled together with the repertoire data. A later genetic analysis used genome-wide SNP genotypes for about three fifths of the roughly 700 donors, treating that subset as a discovery cohort. All discovery cohort repertoires had been generated on a single sequencing platform. HLA typing covered class I and class II loci at four-digit resolution. The number of donors typed differed by locus, with about 629-640 for A, B, C, DRB1 and DQB1, about 500 for DQA1, about 610 for DPA1, and about 450 for DPB1. Five DR-DQ haplotypes were treated as single units for association and clustering because of strong linkage in the cohort. Across some 400 genotyped donors of the cohort, an average of about 220,000 unique TCR beta nucleotide sequences per donor were sequenced, and approximately 17% of those sequences were non-productive. The paper's findings and limits, for the study overall: According to a later analysis, most CMV-associated TCR beta chains appeared to be HLA-restricted, and the HLA associations seemed to be driven largely by CMV exposure. The earlier analysis of fewer than 750 of the donors excluded approximately 17 rarely observed V segments, including chromosome 9 orphons, because counts were too low. Because HLA typing was missing for some donors at each locus, association tests included only the typed subset. The study listed 150 to 200 TCR beta chains as associated with cytomegalovirus. Only TCR beta chains were sequenced in this cohort, and the absence of alpha or paired-chain data limited detectable features. Specific HLA alleles were associated with 15,000 to 20,000 TCR beta sequences at a false discovery rate of 0.05 in a later analysis. The sequencing pipeline was judged likely to have produced a cluster of highly shared sequence variants as a technical artifact. According to a later analysis, TCR association rates differed among HLA loci, with DRB1 alleles showing the most associated TCRs and HLA-C alleles showing the fewest. The authors suggested that the approach could potentially be generalized to other disease states and immunological phenotypes. An earlier analysis of several hundred of the donors showed that most TCR beta V segments appeared in productive rearrangements either about 90% or about 30% of the time, which broadly matched IMGT annotations. A further reported finding was that TCR beta sequences accurately predicted the HLA-A and HLA-B alleles for most subjects in the first cohort. Roughly uniform sequencing depth across donors was assumed in presence/absence analyses, although this assumption may not hold. A later analysis found that HLA-associated TCR beta chains were more clonally expanded and had lower generation probabilities than equally common non-associated chains. When HLA alleles, especially DR and DQ, strongly co-occurred, attributing TCR associations to individual alleles was difficult. A later analysis reported that several top co-occurrence clusters appeared linked to parvovirus B19, influenza, CMV and Epstein-Barr virus. Most TCR sequences were observed very rarely across donors, whereas some public TCRs were present in many individuals. An association between a missense DCLRE1C variant and V-gene and J-gene trimming of TCR beta chains was found in a later genetic analysis and replicated in an independent cohort. Because the 87-base-pair reads could not distinguish some IMGT-functional V segments, including TRBV6-2 and TRBV6-3, those segments were excluded. According to a later genetic analysis, donors in an Asian-associated ancestry cluster had fewer N-insertions in productive TCRs than the approximately 610-donor mean. The classifier was reported to diagnose cytomegalovirus status with high specificity and sensitivity in both the original cohort and the validation cohort. Linkage disequilibrium might explain the correlated functional status among segregating V segments, but an unknown experimental factor could not be excluded. In vitro tests confirmed that a few of the cytomegalovirus-associated TCR beta chains recognize cytomegalovirus antigens. For the cohort, immune exposure information was limited to CMV serostatus.

Libraries were constructed by the immunoSEQ multiplex PCR assay. The multiplex PCR relied on a mix of 60 forward primers for TCR Vbeta segments and 13 reverse primers for TCR Jbeta segments. The CDR3 region of rearranged TCR beta genes was amplified from genomic DNA by a multiplex PCR assay. On the Illumina HiSeq System, the amplified TCR beta libraries were sequenced as 87-base-pair reads. Per the source publication's procedure: Across the 600 to 700 repertoires, a later analysis counted 80 million or so unique TCR beta chains, roughly 11 million of which were shared by at least two donors. A nearest-neighbor algorithm error-corrected the raw reads and collapsed the reads into unique sequences, merging closely related sequences to remove PCR and sequencing errors. Alignment of CDR3 sequences to IMGT reference sequences was used to assign V, D and J gene segments. Each retained sequence needed at least a six-nucleotide match to both a V gene segment and a J gene segment. Rearrangements were classified as productive when the CDR3 lacked stop codons and remained in frame with V and J, and all other rearrangements were classified as non-productive. CDR3 was defined according to IMGT convention as the region running from the second conserved V-encoded cysteine to the conserved J-encoded phenylalanine. The earlier analysis of approximately 590 of the donors excluded any sequence lacking an unambiguous match to a single V gene segment. An earlier analysis of almost 600 of the donors classified V segments as functional when productive rearrangements were above 56.7% and as segregating when the standard deviation between donors was above 5%. A statistical classification framework was built to diagnose cytomegalovirus status from the catalog of TCR beta chain sequences. In a later analysis, TCR nucleotide sequences were compared against IMGT/GENE-DB human TR gene sequences so that V and J genes could be assigned. The TCRdist pipeline was used in a later analysis to assign CDR3 sequences and most-parsimonious VDJ recombination scenarios. In a later analysis, every TCR beta chain was defined by the combination of its CDR3 amino acid sequence and its V-gene family, and reads without a unique V-gene family were dropped. To address suspected cross-contamination and a sequencing artifact, a later analysis removed 592 highly shared, low-generation-probability nucleotide sequences. In a later analysis, a clonal expansion index for each public chain was calculated from normalized within-repertoire ranks of inferred template counts. In a later analysis, generation probabilities were computed with a VDJ recombination model fitted to out-of-frame rearrangements, and the resulting probabilities were checked against IGoR. Hypergeometric tests were used in a later analysis to score TCR-TCR, TCR-HLA and TCR-CMV co-occurrence, with a repertoire-size bias correction applied to the TCR pairs. A later analysis estimated false discovery rates by permuting HLA or CMV assignments 20 times. A later analysis grouped co-occurring TCRs with DBSCAN, adding TCRdist sequence similarity when clustering within HLA-allele-positive subsets. Repertoires with fewer than 30,000 or more than 120,000 public chains, plus five repertoires with anomalous nucleotide sharing, were excluded from co-occurrence clustering. TCRdb provides this immuneACCESS table in a form limited to in-frame rearrangements. Some clones are lacking; in checked studies, under half of them reflect an unresolved V gene, and why the rest are absent is not known. V, J and clone size are those of that table, while D and trimming were read from the DNA. For this sample there are 160,000 or so clones; approximately 76% appear just once. The leading ten clones occupy approximately 1.4% of the sample.

Source material: PBMCs. This clonotype originated in a man between 60 and 75 years old in good health and CMV-seronegative. Here the chain combines TRBV21-1 and TRBJ2-1; whether TRBD2, the table's D call, matches the DNA was not checked. TRBV21-1 represents a pseudogene. CDR3 reads: CASGSRGRSNEQFF. The DNA sequence reads TGTGCCAGCGGGTCGCGCGGGAGGTCCAATGAGCAGTTCTTC.